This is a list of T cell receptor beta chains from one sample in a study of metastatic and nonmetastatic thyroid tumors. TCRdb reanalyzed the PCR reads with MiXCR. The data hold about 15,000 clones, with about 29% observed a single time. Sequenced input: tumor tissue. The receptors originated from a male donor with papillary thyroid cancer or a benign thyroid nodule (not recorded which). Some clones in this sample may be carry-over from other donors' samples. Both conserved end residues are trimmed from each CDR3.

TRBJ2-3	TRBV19	ASSTRTGCTDTQY
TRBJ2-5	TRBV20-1	SARVGGGAQETQY
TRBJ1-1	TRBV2	ASTLGTDSEAF
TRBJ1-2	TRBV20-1	SARVRGGVGYT
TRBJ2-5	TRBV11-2	ASSLYAGSTQETQY
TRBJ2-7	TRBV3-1	AISLTRGYEQY
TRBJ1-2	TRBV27	ASSLGADMWHLDGYT
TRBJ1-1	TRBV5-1	ASIPGTGRIEAF
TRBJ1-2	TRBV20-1	SARGTEDYGYT
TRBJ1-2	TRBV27	ASSLLGQVPYGYT
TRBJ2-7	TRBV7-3	ASSATGLAGDEQY